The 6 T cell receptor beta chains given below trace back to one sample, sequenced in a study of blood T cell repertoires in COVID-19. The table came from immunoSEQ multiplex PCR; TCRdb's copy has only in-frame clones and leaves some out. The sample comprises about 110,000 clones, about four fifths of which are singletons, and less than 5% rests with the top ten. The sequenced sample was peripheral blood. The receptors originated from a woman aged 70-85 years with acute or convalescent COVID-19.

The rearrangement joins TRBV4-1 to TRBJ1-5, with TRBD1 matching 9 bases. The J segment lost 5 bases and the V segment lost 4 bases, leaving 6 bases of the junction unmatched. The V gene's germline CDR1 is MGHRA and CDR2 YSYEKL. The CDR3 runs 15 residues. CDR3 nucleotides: TGCGCCAGCAGCCTTATGACAGGGGGGGATCAGCCCCAGCATTTT. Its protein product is CASSLMTGGDQPQHF.

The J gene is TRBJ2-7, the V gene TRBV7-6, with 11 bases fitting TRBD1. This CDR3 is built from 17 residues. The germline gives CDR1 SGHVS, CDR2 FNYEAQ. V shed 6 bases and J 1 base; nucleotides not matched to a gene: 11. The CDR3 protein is CASSQGPGDRGSYEQYV. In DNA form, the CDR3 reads TGTGCCAGCAGTCAGGGACCGGGGGACAGGGGGTCCTACGAGCAGTACGTC.

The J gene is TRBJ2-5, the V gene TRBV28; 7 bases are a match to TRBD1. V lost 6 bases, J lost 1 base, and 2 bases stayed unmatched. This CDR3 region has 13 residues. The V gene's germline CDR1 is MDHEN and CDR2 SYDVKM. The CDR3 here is CASRSGGQETQYF. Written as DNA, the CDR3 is TGTGCCAGCAGGTCAGGGGGCCAAGAGACCCAGTACTTC.

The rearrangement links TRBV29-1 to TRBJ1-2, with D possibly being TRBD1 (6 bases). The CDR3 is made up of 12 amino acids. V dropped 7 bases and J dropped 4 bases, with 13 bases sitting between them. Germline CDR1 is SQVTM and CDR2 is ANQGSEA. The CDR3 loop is CSAGQLSYGYTF. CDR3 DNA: TGCAGCGCTGGACAGTTATCCTATGGCTACACCTTC.

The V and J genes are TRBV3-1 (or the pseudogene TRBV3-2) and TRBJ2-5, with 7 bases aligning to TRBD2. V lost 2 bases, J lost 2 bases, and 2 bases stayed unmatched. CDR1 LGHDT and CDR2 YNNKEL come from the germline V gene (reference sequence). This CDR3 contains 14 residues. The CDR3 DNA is TGTGCCAGCAGCCAATCGGGGGGTCAAGAGACCCAGTACTTC. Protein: CASSQSGGQETQYF.

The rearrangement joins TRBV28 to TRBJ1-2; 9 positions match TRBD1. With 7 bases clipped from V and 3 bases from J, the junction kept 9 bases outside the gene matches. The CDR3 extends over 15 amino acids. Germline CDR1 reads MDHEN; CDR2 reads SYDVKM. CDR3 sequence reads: CASTEQGAFDYGYTF. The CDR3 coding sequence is TGTGCCAGCACCGAACAGGGGGCTTTCGACTATGGCTACACCTTC.